Listed here are 10 T cell receptor beta chains from one sample, sequenced in a study of OX40 agonist ivuxolimab in advanced cancers. Using immunoSEQ multiplex PCR, the repertoire was profiled, and TCRdb retains in-frame clones only, with some absent. The sample consists of roughly 59,000 clones, around 85% of them appearing once. Sequences were derived from CD4+ or CD8+ T cells sorted from blood, sampled in a trial of the OX40 agonist ivuxolimab. These receptor sequences come from an adult with an advanced solid tumor such as melanoma, head and neck, liver or kidney cancer.

V and J are TRBV7-2 and TRBJ2-5; D not certain. The V gene lost 1 base and the J gene lost 1 base, with 10 bases spanning the gap. Germline lookup yields CDR1 SGHTA and CDR2 FQGNSA. This CDR3 contains 15 residues. The CDR3 protein is CASSLVELSQETQYF. CDR3 DNA: TGTGCCAGCAGCTTAGTGGAGCTTTCCCAAGAGACCCAGTACTTC.

The chain links TRBV5-1 to TRBJ2-5; 7 bases are a match to TRBD2. V was clipped by 7 bases and J by 7 bases; unmatched bases: 10. This CDR3 contains 13 residues. Germline CDR1 reads SGHRS; CDR2 reads YFSETQ. CDR3 bases: TGCGCCAGCGGGGGGGACTCCTCTGTGACCCAGTACTTC. This translates into CASGGDSSVTQYF.

The chain links TRBV6-1 to TRBJ2-1; tentative D call: TRBD2 (5 bases). CDR1 and CDR2 from the germline V gene are MNHNS and SASEGT. Trimming took off 6 bases at V and 11 bases at J, with 14 bases between the two ends. The CDR3 is 12 amino acids. The CDR3 here is CASSPGVGQQFF. CDR3 nucleotides: TGTGCCAGCAGCCCCGGGGTTGGCCAGCAGTTCTTC.

The chain has TRBV30 and TRBJ1-4; D call uncertain. With 3 bases removed from V and 3 bases from J, the gap between germline ends came to 11 bases. The CDR3 is made up of 14 amino acids. The germline CDR1 and CDR2 sequences are GTSNPN and SVGIG (reference sequence). The CDR3 spells CAWSWTASNEKLFF. The CDR3 nucleotides are TGTGCCTGGAGCTGGACGGCCTCTAATGAAAAACTGTTTTTT.

V gene TRBV5-5 combines with J gene TRBJ2-1, with D maybe TRBD2 (6 bases). V lost 1 base, J lost 7 bases, and 18 bases lay in between. The CDR3 has 16 amino acids. Germline V lookup: CDR1 SGHKS, CDR2 YYEKEE (reference sequence). The CDR3 reads CASSLLGGGSTNEQFF. The CDR3 nucleotides are TGTGCCAGCAGCTTGTTAGGTGGGGGGTCCACAAATGAGCAGTTCTTC.

The V call is TRBV7-2, the J call TRBJ1-2; 8 nucleotides line up with TRBD1. Germline trimming cut 1 base from V and 4 bases from J; bases unmatched to any gene: 5. Germline CDR1 reads SGHTA; CDR2 reads FQGNSA. The CDR3 has 15 residues. The CDR3 is CASSLEADRVYGYTF. As DNA, the CDR3 is TGTGCCAGCAGCTTAGAGGCGGACAGGGTCTATGGCTACACCTTC.

This clone was counted a single time. The chain is built from TRBV14 and TRBJ2-7, with D tentatively TRBD1 or TRBD2 (5 bases each). Trimming removed 3 bases at V and 5 bases at J, with 14 bases between. There are 14 residues in the CDR3. CDR1 and CDR2 from the germline V gene are SGHDN and FVKESK. The CDR3 here is CASSHAGTEDEQYF. In nucleotides, the CDR3 is TGTGCCAGCAGCCACGCAGGGACGGAAGACGAGCAGTACTTC. The whole variable domain, remainder taken from reference TRBV14 and TRBJ2-7, is EAGVTQFPSHSVIEKGQTVTLRCDPISGHDNLYWYRRVMGKEIKFLLHFVKESKQDESGMPNNRFLAERTGGTYSTLKVQPAELEDSGVYFCASSHAGTEDEQYFGPGTRLTVT.

The chain combines TRBV6-6 with TRBJ2-2; 8 nucleotides match TRBD1. The trim removed 5 bases at V and 4 bases at J, leaving 9 bases unmatched. This CDR3 is built from 16 residues. Germline assignment: CDR1 MNHNY and CDR2 SVGAGI (reference sequence). CDR3 region: CASSTRTGKATGELFF. The CDR3 DNA follows: TGTGCCAGCAGTACTAGGACAGGGAAGGCCACCGGGGAGCTGTTTTTT.

V is TRBV9 and J is TRBJ2-2; no clear D. Germline V CDR1 and CDR2: SGDLS, YYNGEE. The CDR3 sequence is 14 residues long. Trimming removed 6 bases at V and 0 bases at J, with 9 bases between. The CDR3, as DNA: TGTGCCAGCAAAGAGAGCTCGAACACCGGGGAGCTGTTTTTT. The encoded protein is CASKESSNTGELFF.

The chain couples TRBV5-4 to TRBJ1-3; D not certain. This CDR3 has 14 residues. V lost 0 bases to trimming and J lost 1 base, with 5 bases between them. The germline V gene encodes CDR1 SGHNT and CDR2 YYREEE (reference sequence). The CDR3, as DNA: TGTGCCAGCAGCTTGGACAGATCTGGAAACACCATATATTTT. Encoded protein: CASSLDRSGNTIYF.